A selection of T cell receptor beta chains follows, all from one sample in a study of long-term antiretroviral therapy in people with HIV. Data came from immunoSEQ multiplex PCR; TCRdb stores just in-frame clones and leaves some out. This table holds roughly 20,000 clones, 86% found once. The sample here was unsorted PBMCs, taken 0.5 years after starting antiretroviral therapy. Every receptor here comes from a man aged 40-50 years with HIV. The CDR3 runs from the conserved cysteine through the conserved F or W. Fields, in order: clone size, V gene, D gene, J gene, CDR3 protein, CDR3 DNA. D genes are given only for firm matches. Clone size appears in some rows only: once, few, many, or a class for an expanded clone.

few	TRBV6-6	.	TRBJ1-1	CASSYANTEAFF	TGTGCCAGCAGTTACGCAAACACTGAAGCTTTCTTT
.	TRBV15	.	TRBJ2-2	CATSRVNGELFF	TGTGCCACCAGCAGAGTGAACGGGGAGCTGTTTTTT
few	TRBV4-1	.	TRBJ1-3	CASSQEAVSGNTIYF	TGCGCCAGCAGCCAAGAGGCGGTTTCGGGAAACACCATATATTTT
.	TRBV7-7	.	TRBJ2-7	CASSFAVSYEQYF	TGTGCCAGCAGCTTCGCGGTCTCCTACGAGCAGTACTTC
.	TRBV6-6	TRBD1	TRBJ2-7	CASTPGQPYEQYF	TGTGCCAGCACCCCGGGACAGCCCTACGAGCAGTACTTC
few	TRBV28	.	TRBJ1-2	CASRDRDRRYGYTF	TGTGCCAGCAGGGACCGGGACCGTAGGTATGGCTACACCTTC
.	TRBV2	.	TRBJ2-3	CASIRTHLTDTQYF	TGTGCCAGCATCCGGACCCATCTCACAGATACGCAGTATTTT
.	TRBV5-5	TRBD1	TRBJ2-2	CASSWEGGQGRGGELFF	TGTGCCAGCAGCTGGGAGGGGGGACAGGGACGCGGCGGGGAGCTGTTTTTT
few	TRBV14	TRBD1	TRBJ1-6	CASSQETRGPTLHF	TGTGCCAGCAGCCAAGAAACGAGGGGGCCCACCCTCCACTTT
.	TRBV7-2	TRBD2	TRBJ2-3	CASSKGLEWADTQYF	TGTGCCAGCAGCAAAGGACTAGAGTGGGCAGATACGCAGTATTTT
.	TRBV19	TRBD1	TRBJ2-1	CASSILPGQPYNEQFF	TGTGCCAGTAGTATCTTACCGGGACAGCCCTACAATGAGCAGTTCTTC
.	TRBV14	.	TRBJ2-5	CASSQDPGPQETQYF	TGTGCCAGCAGCCAAGATCCCGGGCCCCAAGAGACCCAGTACTTC
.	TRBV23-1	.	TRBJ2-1	CAGAFPLRERAFAVQFF	TGCGCCGGTGCTTTTCCGTTGCGCGAGCGGGCATTTGCTGTGCAGTTCTTC
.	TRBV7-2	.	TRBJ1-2	CASSSPDNRDGYTF	TGTGCCAGCAGCTCCCCGGATAACAGGGACGGCTACACCTTC
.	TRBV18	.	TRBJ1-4	CASSPKRPERYEKLFF	TGTGCCAGCTCACCCAAACGCCCCGAAAGATATGAAAAACTGTTTTTT
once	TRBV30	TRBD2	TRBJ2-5	CAWSVLAASKEAQYF	TGTGCCTGGAGTGTACTAGCGGCTTCCAAAGAGGCCCAGTACTTC
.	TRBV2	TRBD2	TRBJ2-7	CASSVRLASSDYEQYF	TGTGCCAGCAGTGTGAGACTAGCGAGTTCTGACTACGAGCAGTACTTC
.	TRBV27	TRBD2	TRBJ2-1	CASRPAAKASGYNEQFF	TGTGCCAGCAGACCAGCAGCCAAGGCTAGCGGGTACAATGAGCAGTTCTTC
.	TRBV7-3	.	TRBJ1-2	CASSLNSELYGYTF	TGTGCCAGCAGCTTAAATTCCGAGCTCTATGGCTACACCTTC
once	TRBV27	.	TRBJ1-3	CASSLSHVKIYTIYF	TGTGCCAGCAGTTTAAGTCACGTCAAAATATACACCATATATTTT
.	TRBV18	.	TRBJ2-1	CASSPQGNSYNEQFF	TGTGCCAGCTCACCACAGGGGAACTCCTACAATGAGCAGTTCTTC
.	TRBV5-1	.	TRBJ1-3	CASSLVARRSPGNTIYF	TGCGCCAGCAGCTTGGTTGCCAGAAGGTCCCCTGGAAACACCATATATTTT
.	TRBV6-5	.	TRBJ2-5	CASSYWWGQGLETQYF	TGTGCCAGCAGTTACTGGTGGGGGCAGGGGCTGGAGACCCAGTACTTC
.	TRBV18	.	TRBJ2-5	CASSPTSQETQYF	TGTGCCAGCTCCCCGACTAGTCAAGAGACCCAGTACTTC
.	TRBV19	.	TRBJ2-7	CASSIEDAYEQYF	TGTGCCAGTAGTATAGAGGATGCATACGAGCAGTACTTC
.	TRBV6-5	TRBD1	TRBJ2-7	CASRRTGGLGEQYF	TGTGCCAGCAGGCGGACAGGGGGCCTGGGAGAGCAGTACTTC
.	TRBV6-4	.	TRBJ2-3	CASSDRATDTQYF	TGTGCCAGCAGTGACAGGGCCACAGATACGCAGTATTTT
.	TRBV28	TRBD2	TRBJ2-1	CASSLGLAVSSYNEQFF	TGTGCCAGCAGCCTAGGACTAGCGGTAAGCTCCTACAATGAGCAGTTCTTC
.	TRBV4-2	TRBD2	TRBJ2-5	CASSQGTSGYQETQYF	TGTGCCAGCAGCCAAGGGACTAGCGGATATCAAGAGACCCAGTACTTC
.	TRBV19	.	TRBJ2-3	CASSITGWDTQYF	TGTGCCAGTAGTATAACAGGGTGGGATACGCAGTATTTT
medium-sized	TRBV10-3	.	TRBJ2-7	CAIRERGHNYEQYF	TGTGCCATCAGGGAACGGGGACACAACTACGAGCAGTACTTC
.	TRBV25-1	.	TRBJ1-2	CASSGPGGDGYTF	TGTGCCAGCAGTGGCCCCGGGGGGGATGGCTACACCTTC
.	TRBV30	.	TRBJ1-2	CAWPGGEGYTF	TGTGCCTGGCCCGGGGGCGAGGGCTACACCTTC
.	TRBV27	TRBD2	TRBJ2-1	CASNPSGGTYNEQFF	TGTGCCAGCAATCCCAGCGGGGGCACCTACAATGAGCAGTTCTTC
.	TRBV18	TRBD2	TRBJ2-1	CASSPRASAGTSYNEQFF	TGTGCCAGCTCACCAAGGGCGTCAGCGGGGACCTCCTACAATGAGCAGTTCTTC
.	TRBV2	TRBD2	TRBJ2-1	CASLLAGGNEQFF	TGTGCCAGCCTTCTAGCGGGAGGGAATGAGCAGTTCTTC
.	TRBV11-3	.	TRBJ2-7	CASRGRIGEQYF	TGTGCCTCCCGGGGACGGATAGGCGAGCAGTACTTC
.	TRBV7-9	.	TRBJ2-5	CASSLVRVGETQYF	TGTGCCAGCAGCTTAGTCAGGGTAGGGGAGACCCAGTACTTC
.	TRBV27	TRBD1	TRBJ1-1	CASSLSAGGTEAFF	TGTGCCAGCAGTTTATCGGCAGGGGGCACTGAAGCTTTCTTT
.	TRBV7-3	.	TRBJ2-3	CASSLRLGADTQYF	TGTGCCAGCAGCTTGCGATTGGGGGCAGATACGCAGTATTTT
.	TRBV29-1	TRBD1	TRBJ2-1	CSVEEGTGVGGEQFF	TGCAGCGTTGAAGAAGGAACAGGGGTTGGAGGTGAGCAGTTCTTC
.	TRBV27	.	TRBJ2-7	CASSLSTTGSYEQYF	TGTGCCAGCAGTTTATCGACAACAGGGAGCTACGAGCAGTACTTC
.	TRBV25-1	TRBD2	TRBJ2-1	CASSERTSAYNEQFF	TGTGCCAGCAGTGAGAGGACTAGCGCCTACAATGAGCAGTTCTTC
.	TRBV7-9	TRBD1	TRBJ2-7	CASSLGTGTGEEYF	TGTGCCAGCAGCTTAGGGACAGGGACGGGGGAGGAGTACTTC
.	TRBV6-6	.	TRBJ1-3	CASSPLRPGGGNTIYF	TGTGCCAGCAGTCCCTTAAGGCCGGGGGGTGGAAACACCATATATTTT
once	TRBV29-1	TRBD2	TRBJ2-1	CSVGPGLAGEGFQKPYNEQFF	TGCAGCGTGGGGCCGGGACTAGCGGGAGAGGGATTTCAAAAACCCTACAATGAGCAGTTCTTC
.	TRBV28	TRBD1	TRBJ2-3	CATGTAATDTQYF	TGTGCCACTGGGACAGCAGCCACAGATACGCAGTATTTT
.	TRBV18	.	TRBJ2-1	CASSPPGSNEQFF	TGTGCCAGCTCACCACCTGGGTCGAATGAGCAGTTCTTC
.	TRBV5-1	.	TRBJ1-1	CASSLAQNTEAFF	TGCGCCAGCAGCTTAGCACAGAACACTGAAGCTTTCTTT
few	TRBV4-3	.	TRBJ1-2	CASSQSEVGYTF	TGCGCCAGCAGCCAATCTGAGGTGGGCTACACCTTC
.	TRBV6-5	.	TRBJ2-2	CASSSGTGELFF	TGTGCCAGCAGCTCTGGCACCGGGGAGCTGTTTTTT
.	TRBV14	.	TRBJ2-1	CASSLGGHNEQFF	TGTGCCAGCAGCCTAGGGGGGCACAATGAGCAGTTCTTC
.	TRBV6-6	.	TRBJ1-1	CASSYEMNTEAFF	TGTGCCAGCAGTTACGAAATGAACACTGAAGCTTTCTTT
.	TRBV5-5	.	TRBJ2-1	CASSFTYNEQFF	TGTGCCAGCAGTTTCACCTACAATGAGCAGTTCTTC
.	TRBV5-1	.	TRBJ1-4	CASSPARRLGTNEKLFF	TGCGCCAGCTCACCGGCGAGAAGGCTAGGAACTAATGAAAAACTGTTTTTT